Listed below are T cell receptor beta chains from one sample, sequenced in a study of vaccination and CD4 T cells after COVID-19. No antigens are known for them. From the PCR reads, TCRdb called clonotypes with MiXCR, one entry per CDR3 protein. This sample has about 17,000 distinct CDR3 sequences, with 45% to 65% found just once. Material: CD4+ T cells from blood, cultured in vitro, obtained about 7 months after SARS-CoV-2 vaccination. The receptors were gathered from a human donor who had recovered from COVID-19. Both conserved end residues are part of each CDR3. The D gene is left open where the match is weak. Clone sizes are given selectively: once, few, many, or a class where the clone is expanded.

D gene: .; clone size: .; V gene: TRBV11-3; CDR3 length: 14; J gene: TRBJ2-2; CDR3 DNA: TGTGCCAGCAAGGTCGGCCGTAACACCGGGGAGCTGTTTTTT; CDR3 protein: CASKVGRNTGELFF
D gene: TRBD1; clone size: .; V gene: TRBV6-2/TRBV6-3; CDR3 length: 13; J gene: TRBJ1-5; CDR3 DNA: TGTGCCAGCAGTCGTCAACAGGGGCAGCCCCAGCATTTT; CDR3 protein: CASSRQQGQPQHF
D gene: TRBD2; clone size: .; V gene: TRBV20-1; CDR3 length: 15; J gene: TRBJ2-7; CDR3 DNA: TGCAGTGCTACCGAGCCCCTAGCGGGAGTAGGCGAGCAGTACTTC; CDR3 protein: CSATEPLAGVGEQYF
D gene: TRBD2; clone size: .; V gene: TRBV20-1; CDR3 length: 16; J gene: TRBJ2-1; CDR3 DNA: TGCAGTGCTAGAAGGTCAGCGGGGGGCTCCTACAATGAGCAGTTCTTC; CDR3 protein: CSARRSAGGSYNEQFF
D gene: .; clone size: .; V gene: TRBV6-6; CDR3 length: 14; J gene: TRBJ2-3; CDR3 DNA: TGTGCCAGCAGTTATCGCGGACAGACAGATACGCAGTATTTT; CDR3 protein: CASSYRGQTDTQYF
D gene: .; clone size: few; V gene: TRBV7-8; CDR3 length: 12; J gene: TRBJ1-1; CDR3 DNA: TGTGCCAGCAGCTTAGACTACGGTGAAGCTTTCTTT; CDR3 protein: CASSLDYGEAFF
D gene: TRBD1; clone size: .; V gene: TRBV12-3/TRBV12-4; CDR3 length: 16; J gene: TRBJ1-6; CDR3 DNA: TGTGCCAGCAGTCTTACAGGGGGCGCCGGGAATTCACCCCTCCACTTT; CDR3 protein: CASSLTGGAGNSPLHF
D gene: TRBD1; clone size: .; V gene: TRBV7-9; CDR3 length: 22; J gene: TRBJ2-4; CDR3 DNA: TGTGCCAGCAGCTTAGACTGGACGGGGCGGTTAGGGGGCAAAGGGGCCAAAAACATTCAGTACTTC; CDR3 protein: CASSLDWTGRLGGKGAKNIQYF
D gene: TRBD1; clone size: few; V gene: TRBV2; CDR3 length: 15; J gene: TRBJ2-7; CDR3 DNA: TGTGCCAGCAGTGCTAGGGGACAGGGGGCATACGAGCAGTACTTC; CDR3 protein: CASSARGQGAYEQYF
D gene: .; clone size: .; V gene: TRBV7-2; CDR3 length: 16; J gene: TRBJ2-7; CDR3 DNA: TGTGCCAGCAGCTCCACGAAGGGAGCGCCTACCTACGAGCAGTACTTC; CDR3 protein: CASSSTKGAPTYEQYF
D gene: .; clone size: .; V gene: TRBV19; CDR3 length: 15; J gene: TRBJ1-6; CDR3 DNA: TGTGCCAGTAGTAATATAGGGGGGGATAATTCACCCCTCCACTTT; CDR3 protein: CASSNIGGDNSPLHF
D gene: TRBD1; clone size: .; V gene: TRBV6-1; CDR3 length: 15; J gene: TRBJ1-5; CDR3 DNA: TGTGCCAGCAGAGTGGGGACAGGGGCCAATCAGCCCCAGCATTTT; CDR3 protein: CASRVGTGANQPQHF
D gene: TRBD2; clone size: .; V gene: TRBV19; CDR3 length: 15; J gene: TRBJ2-4; CDR3 DNA: TGTGCCAGTAGTATCCGAACTAGCGGGGTTAACATTCAGTACTTC; CDR3 protein: CASSIRTSGVNIQYF
D gene: .; clone size: .; V gene: TRBV20-1; CDR3 length: 14; J gene: TRBJ1-5; CDR3 DNA: TGCAGTGCTACCCTTCAGGGAGGCAATCAGCCCCAGCATTTT; CDR3 protein: CSATLQGGNQPQHF
D gene: .; clone size: .; V gene: TRBV18; CDR3 length: 12; J gene: TRBJ1-1; CDR3 DNA: TGTGCCAGCTCAGTCGGTGTTACTGAAGCTTTCTTT; CDR3 protein: CASSVGVTEAFF
D gene: .; clone size: .; V gene: TRBV7-3; CDR3 length: 13; J gene: TRBJ1-1; CDR3 DNA: TGTGCCAGCAGTGCACAGCTGAACACTGAAGCTTTCTTT; CDR3 protein: CASSAQLNTEAFF
D gene: .; clone size: once; V gene: TRBV20-1; CDR3 length: 12; J gene: TRBJ2-1; CDR3 DNA: TGCAGTGCTAGAGTAGGAGGTGGTGAGCAGTTCTTC; CDR3 protein: CSARVGGGEQFF
D gene: .; clone size: .; V gene: TRBV19; CDR3 length: 15; J gene: TRBJ1-2; CDR3 DNA: TGTGCCAGTAGAAGGGGCATAGGCCTGAACTATGGCTACACCTTC; CDR3 protein: CASRRGIGLNYGYTF
D gene: TRBD2; clone size: .; V gene: TRBV20-1; CDR3 length: 16; J gene: TRBJ2-3; CDR3 DNA: TGCAGTGCTAGCGGACTTAGCGGGAGTGCGGCAGATACGCAGTATTTT; CDR3 protein: CSASGLSGSAADTQYF
D gene: .; clone size: .; V gene: TRBV27; CDR3 length: 15; J gene: TRBJ1-3; CDR3 DNA: TGTGCCAGCAGTTTATCGAGGGGAGCAGGAAACACCATATATTTT; CDR3 protein: CASSLSRGAGNTIYF
D gene: TRBD2; clone size: .; V gene: TRBV12-3/TRBV12-4; CDR3 length: 21; J gene: TRBJ2-3; CDR3 DNA: TGTGCCAGCAGTCTACTCCCGGGACGCCAAGGACTAGCGGGGAGCACAGATACGCAGTATTTT; CDR3 protein: CASSLLPGRQGLAGSTDTQYF
D gene: .; clone size: once; V gene: TRBV6-2/TRBV6-3; CDR3 length: 13; J gene: TRBJ1-2; CDR3 DNA: TGTGCCAGCAGTGACGCCGGGACCTATGGCTACACCTTC; CDR3 protein: CASSDAGTYGYTF
D gene: .; clone size: .; V gene: TRBV7-9; CDR3 length: 14; J gene: TRBJ1-1; CDR3 DNA: TGTGCCAGCAGCTCTGACATTCTGAACACTGAAGCTTTCTTT; CDR3 protein: CASSSDILNTEAFF
D gene: TRBD1; clone size: .; V gene: TRBV6-1; CDR3 length: 13; J gene: TRBJ1-1; CDR3 DNA: TGTGCCAGCAGTGCCGACAGGGGGACTGAAGCTTTCTTT; CDR3 protein: CASSADRGTEAFF
D gene: TRBD2; clone size: .; V gene: TRBV7-9; CDR3 length: 17; J gene: TRBJ2-5; CDR3 DNA: TGTGCCAGCAGCTCGAGACTAGCGGGAGTCGCTCAAGAGACCCAGTACTTC; CDR3 protein: CASSSRLAGVAQETQYF
D gene: .; clone size: .; V gene: TRBV11-3; CDR3 length: 13; J gene: TRBJ2-2; CDR3 DNA: TGTGCCAGCAGCTTAGAGCGCACCGGGGAGCTGTTTTTT; CDR3 protein: CASSLERTGELFF
D gene: TRBD2; clone size: few; V gene: TRBV15; CDR3 length: 16; J gene: TRBJ2-3; CDR3 DNA: TGTGCCACCAGCACCGGGACTAGCGAGTACACAGATACGCAGTATTTT; CDR3 protein: CATSTGTSEYTDTQYF
D gene: TRBD2; clone size: few; V gene: TRBV20-1; CDR3 length: 15; J gene: TRBJ2-3; CDR3 DNA: TGCAGTGCCCCAATGCCGGGGGGGAACACAGATACGCAGTATTTT; CDR3 protein: CSAPMPGGNTDTQYF
D gene: TRBD1; clone size: .; V gene: TRBV7-9; CDR3 length: 17; J gene: TRBJ2-1; CDR3 DNA: TGTGCCAGCAGCTTACGTCAGGGGGCAGGATGGAACAATGAGCAGTTCTTC; CDR3 protein: CASSLRQGAGWNNEQFF
D gene: .; clone size: .; V gene: TRBV12-3/TRBV12-4; CDR3 length: 14; J gene: TRBJ1-1; CDR3 DNA: TGTGCCAGCAGGGGGAGGAGGGGAGTCGCTGAAGCTTTCTTT; CDR3 protein: CASRGRRGVAEAFF
D gene: TRBD2; clone size: medium-sized; V gene: TRBV7-6; CDR3 length: 16; J gene: TRBJ2-3; CDR3 DNA: TGTGCCAGCAGCCGGGCCCTAGCGGGGGCGACAGATACGCAGTATTTT; CDR3 protein: CASSRALAGATDTQYF
D gene: TRBD1; clone size: few; V gene: TRBV15; CDR3 length: 15; J gene: TRBJ2-3; CDR3 DNA: TGTGCCACCAGCAGGGGGGGGACAGGGGCAGATACGCAGTATTTT; CDR3 protein: CATSRGGTGADTQYF
D gene: .; clone size: .; V gene: TRBV12-3/TRBV12-4; CDR3 length: 11; J gene: TRBJ1-1; CDR3 DNA: TGTGCCAGCAGGCGTAGCACTGAAGCTTTCTTT; CDR3 protein: CASRRSTEAFF
D gene: .; clone size: .; V gene: TRBV6-2/TRBV6-3; CDR3 length: 12; J gene: TRBJ1-1; CDR3 DNA: TGTGCCAGCAGTTACAGGGACACTGAAGCTTTCTTT; CDR3 protein: CASSYRDTEAFF
D gene: .; clone size: .; V gene: TRBV6-1; CDR3 length: 13; J gene: TRBJ1-5; CDR3 DNA: TGTGCCAGCAGAGAACAGGAGAATCAGCCCCAGCATTTT; CDR3 protein: CASREQENQPQHF
D gene: .; clone size: .; V gene: TRBV2; CDR3 length: 11; J gene: TRBJ2-7; CDR3 DNA: TGTGCCAGCAGTGTTGGCTACGAGCAGTACTTC; CDR3 protein: CASSVGYEQYF
D gene: .; clone size: .; V gene: TRBV6-2/TRBV6-3; CDR3 length: 12; J gene: TRBJ1-5; CDR3 DNA: TGTGCCAGCAGCGAGCAGGGGCAGCCCCAGCATTTT; CDR3 protein: CASSEQGQPQHF
D gene: .; clone size: .; V gene: TRBV7-2; CDR3 length: 13; J gene: TRBJ1-3; CDR3 DNA: TGTGCCAGCAGCTGGGGCCCTGGAAACACCATATATTTT; CDR3 protein: CASSWGPGNTIYF
D gene: .; clone size: .; V gene: TRBV4-2; CDR3 length: 13; J gene: TRBJ2-3; CDR3 DNA: TGTGCCAGCAGCCAGGAAACGGGGCGTACGCAGTATTTT; CDR3 protein: CASSQETGRTQYF
D gene: .; clone size: once; V gene: TRBV6-2/TRBV6-3; CDR3 length: 13; J gene: TRBJ1-2; CDR3 DNA: TGTGCCAGCAGTTACACAGAAAACTATGGCTACACCTTC; CDR3 protein: CASSYTENYGYTF
D gene: .; clone size: .; V gene: TRBV7-6; CDR3 length: 15; J gene: TRBJ2-2; CDR3 DNA: TGTGCCAGCAGCCGGAACAGGGTCAACACCGGGGAGCTGTTTTTT; CDR3 protein: CASSRNRVNTGELFF
D gene: TRBD2; clone size: .; V gene: TRBV14; CDR3 length: 16; J gene: TRBJ2-7; CDR3 DNA: TGTGCCAGCAGCCAAGATCACCTAGCGGGATCCGTCGAGCAGTACTTC; CDR3 protein: CASSQDHLAGSVEQYF
D gene: .; clone size: .; V gene: TRBV5-1; CDR3 length: 14; J gene: TRBJ2-7; CDR3 DNA: TGCGCCAGCAGCTTGGAGTACAGTTCCTACGAGCAGTACTTC; CDR3 protein: CASSLEYSSYEQYF
D gene: TRBD2; clone size: .; V gene: TRBV12-3/TRBV12-4; CDR3 length: 14; J gene: TRBJ2-3; CDR3 DNA: TGTGCCAGCAGTAGTCACCGCGGGAGTGATACGCAGTATTTT; CDR3 protein: CASSSHRGSDTQYF
D gene: TRBD1; clone size: .; V gene: TRBV2; CDR3 length: 13; J gene: TRBJ1-2; CDR3 DNA: TGTGCCAGCAGTGGGGACAGGAACTATGGCTACACCTTC; CDR3 protein: CASSGDRNYGYTF
D gene: TRBD1; clone size: once; V gene: TRBV7-6; CDR3 length: 17; J gene: TRBJ2-6; CDR3 DNA: TGTGCCAGCAGCCCTACCGGGACAGCCTCTGGGGCCAACGTCCTGACTTTC; CDR3 protein: CASSPTGTASGANVLTF
D gene: .; clone size: once; V gene: TRBV20-1; CDR3 length: 18; J gene: TRBJ2-1; CDR3 DNA: TGCAGTGCGAGAGGGGTGGGTCGTCTCCTAAGCTCCTACAATGAGCAGTTCTTC; CDR3 protein: CSARGVGRLLSSYNEQFF
D gene: .; clone size: .; V gene: TRBV10-3; CDR3 length: 16; J gene: TRBJ1-5; CDR3 DNA: TGTGCCATCAGTGAGTCGAGTCGGGGGGTGGGTCAGCCCCAGCATTTT; CDR3 protein: CAISESSRGVGQPQHF
D gene: TRBD1; clone size: few; V gene: TRBV7-3; CDR3 length: 15; J gene: TRBJ1-1; CDR3 DNA: TGTGCCAGCAGCTTAAACGGGGACAGGACCACTGAAGCTTTCTTT; CDR3 protein: CASSLNGDRTTEAFF
D gene: TRBD1; clone size: once; V gene: TRBV7-8; CDR3 length: 18; J gene: TRBJ2-3; CDR3 DNA: TGTGCCAGCAGCTTATTTGTGTTCGGGACAGCTAGCACAGATACGCAGTATTTT; CDR3 protein: CASSLFVFGTASTDTQYF
D gene: .; clone size: few; V gene: TRBV7-9; CDR3 length: 11; J gene: TRBJ2-3; CDR3 DNA: TGTGCCAGCGATAAAACAGATACGCAGTATTTT; CDR3 protein: CASDKTDTQYF
D gene: .; clone size: .; V gene: TRBV6-1; CDR3 length: 14; J gene: TRBJ1-1; CDR3 DNA: TGTGCCAGCGGAGTGATGGTGGGGAACACTGAAGCTTTCTTT; CDR3 protein: CASGVMVGNTEAFF
D gene: .; clone size: few; V gene: TRBV6-5; CDR3 length: 14; J gene: TRBJ1-2; CDR3 DNA: TGTGCCAGCAGTTACCCGGGAGCCTCCTATGGCTACACCTTC; CDR3 protein: CASSYPGASYGYTF
D gene: TRBD1; clone size: .; V gene: TRBV10-3; CDR3 length: 13; J gene: TRBJ2-5; CDR3 DNA: TGTGCCACCCAGACAGGGTTTGGGGAGACCCAGTACTTC; CDR3 protein: CATQTGFGETQYF
D gene: .; clone size: .; V gene: TRBV30; CDR3 length: 13; J gene: TRBJ2-5; CDR3 DNA: TGTGCCTGGAGTGTATCGGGAGAGGGGACCCAGTACTTC; CDR3 protein: CAWSVSGEGTQYF
D gene: TRBD1; clone size: .; V gene: TRBV20-1; CDR3 length: 17; J gene: TRBJ1-2; CDR3 DNA: TGCAGTGCTAGAGACCAGGGACAGTACAGGGCTAACTATGGCTACACCTTC; CDR3 protein: CSARDQGQYRANYGYTF
D gene: .; clone size: few; V gene: TRBV7-8; CDR3 length: 14; J gene: TRBJ1-1; CDR3 DNA: TGTGCCAGCAGCTCCTTATCGTCGAACACTGAAGCTTTCTTT; CDR3 protein: CASSSLSSNTEAFF